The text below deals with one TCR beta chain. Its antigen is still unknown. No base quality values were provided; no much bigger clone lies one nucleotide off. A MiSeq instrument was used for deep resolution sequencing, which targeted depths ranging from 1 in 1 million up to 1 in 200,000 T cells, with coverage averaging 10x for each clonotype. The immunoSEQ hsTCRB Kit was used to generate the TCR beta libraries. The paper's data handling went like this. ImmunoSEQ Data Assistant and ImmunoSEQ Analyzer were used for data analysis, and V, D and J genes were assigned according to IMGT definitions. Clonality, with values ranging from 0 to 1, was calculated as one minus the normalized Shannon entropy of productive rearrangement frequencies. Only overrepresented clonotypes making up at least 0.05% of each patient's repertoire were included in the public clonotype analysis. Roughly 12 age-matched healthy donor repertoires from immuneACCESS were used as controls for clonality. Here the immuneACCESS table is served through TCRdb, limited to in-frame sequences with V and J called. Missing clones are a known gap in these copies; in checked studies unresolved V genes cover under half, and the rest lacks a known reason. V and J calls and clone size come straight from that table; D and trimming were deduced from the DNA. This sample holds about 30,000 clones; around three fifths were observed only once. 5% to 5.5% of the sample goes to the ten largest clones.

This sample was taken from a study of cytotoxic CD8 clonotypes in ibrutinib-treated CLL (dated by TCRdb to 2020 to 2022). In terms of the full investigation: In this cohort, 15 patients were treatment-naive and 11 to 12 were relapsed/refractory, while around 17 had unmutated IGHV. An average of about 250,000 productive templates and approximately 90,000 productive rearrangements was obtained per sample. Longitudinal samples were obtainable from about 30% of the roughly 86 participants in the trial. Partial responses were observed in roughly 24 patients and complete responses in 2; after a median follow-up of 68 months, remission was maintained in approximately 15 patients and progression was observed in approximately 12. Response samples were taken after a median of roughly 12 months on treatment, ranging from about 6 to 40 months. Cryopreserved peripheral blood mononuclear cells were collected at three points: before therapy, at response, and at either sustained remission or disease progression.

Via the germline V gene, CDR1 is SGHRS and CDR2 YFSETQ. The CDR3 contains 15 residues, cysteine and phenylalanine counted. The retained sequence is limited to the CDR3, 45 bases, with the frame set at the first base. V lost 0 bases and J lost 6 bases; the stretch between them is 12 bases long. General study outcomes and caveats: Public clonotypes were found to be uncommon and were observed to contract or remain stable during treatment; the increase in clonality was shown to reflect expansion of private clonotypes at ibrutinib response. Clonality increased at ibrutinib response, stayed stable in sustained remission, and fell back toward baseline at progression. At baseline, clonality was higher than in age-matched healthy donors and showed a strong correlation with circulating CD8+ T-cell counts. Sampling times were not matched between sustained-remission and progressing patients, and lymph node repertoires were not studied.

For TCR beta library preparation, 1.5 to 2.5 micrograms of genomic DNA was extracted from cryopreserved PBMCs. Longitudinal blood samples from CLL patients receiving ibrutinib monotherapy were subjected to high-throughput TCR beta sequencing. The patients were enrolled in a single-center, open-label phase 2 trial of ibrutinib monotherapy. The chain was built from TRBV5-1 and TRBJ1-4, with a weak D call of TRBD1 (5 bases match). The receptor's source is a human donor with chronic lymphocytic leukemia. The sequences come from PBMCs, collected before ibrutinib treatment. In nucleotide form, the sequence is TGCGCCAGCAGCTTGGGTAGAGACAGCTATGAAAAACTGTTTTTT. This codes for CASSLGRDSYEKLFF.